The sequence of this T cell receptor beta chain was determined in a study of blood T cells in healthy people across ages. About the research overall: Per every two T cells, about one barcoded beta molecule was captured by template switching.

The study's findings and limits: Fewer expanded clones and more diversity marked long-lived versus aged donors.

The authors ran a second PCR of roughly 6 to 11 cycles using a sample-barcoded 5' primer and a J-beta primer mix. A 12-random-nucleotide template-switch adaptor tagged each cDNA molecule. TCRdb re-called the 5' RACE reads with MiXCR, one entry per CDR3 protein. The sample carries more than 700,000 distinct CDR3 sequences, about 55% recorded once. Notes on this clonotype: Its antigen is not identified.

With 1 base removed from V and 1 base from J, the gap between germline ends came to 7 bases. The CDR3 runs 14 residues. From germline, CDR1 is SGHDT and CDR2 YYEEEE. The TCR was taken from an elderly man in good health. The V call is TRBV5-6, the J call TRBJ2-3, with D hard to call. What was sequenced was blood. The CDR3 spells CASSLWAGTDTQYF. The DNA of the CDR3 is TGTGCCAGCAGCTTGTGGGCCGGCACAGATACGCAGTATTTT. Complete variable domain (other parts from reference TRBV5-6 and TRBJ2-3): DAGVTQSPTHLIKTRGQQVTLRCSPKSGHDTVSWYQQALGQGPQFIFQYYEEEERQRGNFPDRFSGHQFPNYSSELNVNALLLGDSALYLCASSLWAGTDTQYFGPGTRLTVL.